The present TCR beta chain was sequenced within a study of T cell repertoires in cytomegalovirus infection. Study details: HLA-C-restricted CMV epitopes, recently identified, and well-studied HLA-B-restricted ones were used by the study. Public TCR beta signature analysis indicated the presence of both CMV infection and matching HLA type. Whole-study findings and limits: Summed frequency of shared TCR beta families picked out CMV carriers who also had the relevant HLA. HLA-C-restricted TCR beta clonotypes specific for CMV led the ex vivo response.

Note on this clonotype: Its antigen is still unknown.

The CDR3 is 15 amino acids. J lost 3 bases, V lost 4 bases, and 4 bases had no gene match. Germline V gene data show CDR1 as MGHRA and CDR2 as YSYEKL. TCRdb independently ran MiXCR on the reads; one entry per CDR3 protein. The profile shows around 770,000 distinct CDR3 sequences, almost 30% of them singletons. The chain employs TRBV4-1 and TRBJ2-1, with 9 bases identical to TRBD1. The clonotype comes from a human donor in good health (CMV status not recorded). Some clones in this sample may be carry-over from other donors' samples. The starting material was cultured CD8+ T cells from PBMCs, obtained from culture after CMV antigen stimulation. CDR3 nucleotide sequence: TGCGCCAGCAGCCCCTCGGGACAGGGCTACAATGAGCAGTTCTTC. Its protein is CASSPSGQGYNEQFF.